This T cell receptor beta chain is drawn from a study of human T cells and chemical hapten exposure. Study conclusions and caveats: TCRs at high frequency, those above 1 in 1000, did not change with DPC sensitization.

There are 15 residues in the CDR3. V lost 8 bases and J 0 bases, leaving 11 bases between the germline ends. Time point given: pre-sensitization, week 0. The treatment here: therapeutic diphenylcyclopropenone sensitization with weekly scalp DPC. Unseparated into fractions, whole blood served as the source from which total RNA was extracted. A single record per CDR3 protein comes from TCRdb applying MiXCR to the RACE reads. Here the sample spans tens of thousands of distinct CDR3 sequences, 10% being singletons. This clonotype was seen at least ten times. What it binds is unknown. The chain carries TRBV12-3 or TRBV12-4 and TRBJ2-6; D is uncertain. This clonotype was sampled from a man aged 50 to 60 with alopecia areata. Some clones in this sample may be carry-over from other donors' samples. Specimen: whole blood, collected in connection with sensitization to the hapten diphenylcyclopropenone (DPC). The DNA of the CDR3 is TGTGCCAGCTGCCCCCACGGCTCTGGGGCCAACGTCCTGACTTTC. Its translation: CASCPHGSGANVLTF.